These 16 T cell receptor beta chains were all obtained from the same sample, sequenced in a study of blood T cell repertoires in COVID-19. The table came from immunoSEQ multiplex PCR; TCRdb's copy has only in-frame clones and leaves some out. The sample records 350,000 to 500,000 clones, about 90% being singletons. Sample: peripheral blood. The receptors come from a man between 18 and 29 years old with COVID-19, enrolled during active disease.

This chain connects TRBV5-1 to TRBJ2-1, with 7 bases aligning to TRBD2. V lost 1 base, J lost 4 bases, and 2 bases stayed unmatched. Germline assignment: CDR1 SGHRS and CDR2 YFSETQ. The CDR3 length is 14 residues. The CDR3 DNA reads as TGCGCCAGCAGCTTGAGGGACTATTACAATGAGCAGTTCTTC. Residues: CASSLRDYYNEQFF. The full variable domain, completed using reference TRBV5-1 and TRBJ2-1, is KAGVTQTPRYLIKTRGQQVTLSCSPISGHRSVSWYQQTPGQGLQFLFEYFSETQRNKGNFPGRFSGRQFSNSRSEMNVSTLELGDSALYLCASSLRDYYNEQFFGPGTRLTVL.

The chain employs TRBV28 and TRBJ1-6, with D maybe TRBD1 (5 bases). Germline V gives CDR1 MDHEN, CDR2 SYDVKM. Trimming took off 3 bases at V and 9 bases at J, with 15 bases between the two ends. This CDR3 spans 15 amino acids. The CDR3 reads CASSFLQGKGSPLHF. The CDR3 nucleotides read TGTGCCAGCAGTTTTCTGCAGGGAAAGGGTTCACCCCTCCACTTT.

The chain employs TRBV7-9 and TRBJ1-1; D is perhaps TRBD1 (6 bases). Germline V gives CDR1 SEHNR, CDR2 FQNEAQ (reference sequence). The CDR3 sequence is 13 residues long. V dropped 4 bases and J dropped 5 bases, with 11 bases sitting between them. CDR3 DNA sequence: TGTGCCAGCAGCTCACAGGGTAGTACTGAAGCTTTCTTT. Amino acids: CASSSQGSTEAFF.

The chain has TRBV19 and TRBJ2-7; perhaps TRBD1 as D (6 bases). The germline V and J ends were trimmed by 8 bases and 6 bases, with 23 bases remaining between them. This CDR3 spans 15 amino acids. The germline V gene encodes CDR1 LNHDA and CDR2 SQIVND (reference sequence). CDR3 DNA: TGTGCCAGTTCGAAGGGGGAGAGTATGGTCTTCGAGCAGTACTTC. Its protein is CASSKGESMVFEQYF.

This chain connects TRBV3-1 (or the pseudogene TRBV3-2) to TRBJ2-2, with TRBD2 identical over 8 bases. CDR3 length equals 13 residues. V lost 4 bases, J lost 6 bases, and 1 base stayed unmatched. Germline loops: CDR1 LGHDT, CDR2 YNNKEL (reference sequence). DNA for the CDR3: TGTGCCAGCAGCCTAGCGGGGTCCGGGGAGCTGTTTTTT. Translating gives CASSLAGSGELFF.

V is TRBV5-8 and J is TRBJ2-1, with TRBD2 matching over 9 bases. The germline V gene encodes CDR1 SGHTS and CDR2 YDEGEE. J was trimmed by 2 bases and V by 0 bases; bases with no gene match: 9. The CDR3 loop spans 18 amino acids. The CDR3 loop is CASSLASLAGSAYNEQFF. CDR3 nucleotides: TGTGCCAGCAGCTTGGCCTCTCTAGCGGGGTCAGCCTACAATGAGCAGTTCTTC.

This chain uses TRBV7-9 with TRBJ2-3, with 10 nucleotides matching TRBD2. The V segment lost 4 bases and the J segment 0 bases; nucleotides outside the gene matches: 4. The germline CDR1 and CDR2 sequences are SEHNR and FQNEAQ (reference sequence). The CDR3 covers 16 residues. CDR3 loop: CASSSSGRDSTDTQYF. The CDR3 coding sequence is TGTGCCAGCAGCTCTAGCGGGAGAGATAGCACAGATACGCAGTATTTT.

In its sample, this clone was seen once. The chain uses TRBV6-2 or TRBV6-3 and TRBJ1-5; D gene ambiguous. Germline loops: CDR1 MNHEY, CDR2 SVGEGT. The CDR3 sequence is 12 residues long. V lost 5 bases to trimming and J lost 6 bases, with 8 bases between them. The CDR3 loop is CASSDFGQPQHF. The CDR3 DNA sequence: TGTGCCAGCAGTGACTTCGGTCAGCCCCAGCATTTT.

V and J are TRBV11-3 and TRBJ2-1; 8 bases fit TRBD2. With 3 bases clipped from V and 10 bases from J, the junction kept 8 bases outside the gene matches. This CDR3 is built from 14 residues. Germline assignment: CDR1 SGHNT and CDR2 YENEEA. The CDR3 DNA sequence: TGTGCCAGCAGCTTCCGGAAGATAGCGGGGGAGCAGTTCTTC. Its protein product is CASSFRKIAGEQFF.

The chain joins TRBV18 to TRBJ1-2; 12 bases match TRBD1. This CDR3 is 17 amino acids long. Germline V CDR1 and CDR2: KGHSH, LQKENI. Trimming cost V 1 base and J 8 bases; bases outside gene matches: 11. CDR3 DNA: TGTGCCAGCTCACCACAACTTACGGGACAGGGGGCCGGGGGCTACACCTTC. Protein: CASSPQLTGQGAGGYTF. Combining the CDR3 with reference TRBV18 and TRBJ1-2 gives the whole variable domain NAGVMQNPRHLVRRRGQEARLRCSPMKGHSHVYWYRQLPEEGLKFMVYLQKENIIDESGMPKERFSAEFPKEGPSILRIQQVVRGDSAAYFCASSPQLTGQGAGGYTFGSGTRLTVV.

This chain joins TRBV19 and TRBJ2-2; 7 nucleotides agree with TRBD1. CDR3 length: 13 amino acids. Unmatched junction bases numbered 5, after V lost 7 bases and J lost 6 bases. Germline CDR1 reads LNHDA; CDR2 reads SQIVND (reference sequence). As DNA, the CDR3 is TGTGCCAGTAACGCACAGGGGTCCGGGGAGCTGTTTTTT. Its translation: CASNAQGSGELFF. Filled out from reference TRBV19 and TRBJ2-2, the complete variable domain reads DGGITQSPKYLFRKEGQNVTLSCEQNLNHDAMYWYRQDPGQGLRLIYYSQIVNDFQKGDIAEGYSVSREKKESFPLTVTSAQKNPTAFYLCASNAQGSGELFFGEGSRLTVL.

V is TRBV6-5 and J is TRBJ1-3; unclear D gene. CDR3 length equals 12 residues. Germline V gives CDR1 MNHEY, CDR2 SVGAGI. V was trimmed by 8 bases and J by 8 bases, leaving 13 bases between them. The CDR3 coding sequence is TGTGCCAGCGTGGCTACCGGGGACACCATATATTTT. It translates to CASVATGDTIYF.

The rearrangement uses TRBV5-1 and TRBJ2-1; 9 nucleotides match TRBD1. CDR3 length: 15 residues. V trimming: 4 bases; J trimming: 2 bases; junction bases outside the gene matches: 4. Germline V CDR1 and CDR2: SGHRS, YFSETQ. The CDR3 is CASSRGTGPYNEQFF. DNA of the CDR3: TGCGCCAGCAGCCGGGGGACAGGGCCCTACAATGAGCAGTTCTTC.

CDR3 nucleotide sequence: TGTGCCAGCAGCCTGCTCGCGGGGGCCTCTGGGGCCAACGTCCTGACTTTC. The encoded protein is CASSLLAGASGANVLTF. The rearrangement uses TRBV7-8 and TRBJ2-6; a possible D gene is TRBD2 (7 bases). Germline CDR1 SGHVS, CDR2 FQNEAQ. V was cut by 5 bases and J by 0 bases, with 14 bases left in between. There are 17 residues in the CDR3.

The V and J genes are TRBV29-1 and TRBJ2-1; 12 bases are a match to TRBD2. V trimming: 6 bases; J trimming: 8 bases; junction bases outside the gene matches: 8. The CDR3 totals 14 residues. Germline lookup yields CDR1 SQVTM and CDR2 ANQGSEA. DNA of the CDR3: TGCAGCGTCTCCGGACTAGCGGGGTTAGATGAGCAGTTCTTC. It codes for CSVSGLAGLDEQFF.

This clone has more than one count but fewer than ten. CDR3 sequence: CATSDSHAGNTIYF. CDR3 DNA: TGTGCCACCAGTGATTCCCATGCTGGAAACACCATATATTTT. The chain links TRBV24-1 to TRBJ1-3; D unclear. Germline V CDR1 and CDR2: KGHDR, SFDVKD. V lost 2 bases to trimming and J lost 2 bases, with 6 bases between them. CDR3 length: 14 residues.